The clone carrying this T cell receptor beta chain was seen many times. TCRdb processed the PCR reads anew with MiXCR; each CDR3 protein has one entry. The sample contains approximately 9,800 distinct CDR3 sequences, about 18% of which appear only once. This specimen belongs to a study of molecular identifiers for immune sequencing clone quantification. CDR3 size: 13 residues. Deletions cut 1 base from V and 7 bases from J, with 8 bases between. The germline CDR1 and CDR2 sequences are LNHDA and SQIVND (reference sequence). Material for sequencing was naive CD8+ T cells from blood, with Jurkat cell RNA spiked in. Noted subset: FACS-sorted CD8+CD4-CCR7+CD45RA+ naive T cells. This clonotype was sampled from a human donor in good health. Some libraries in this study had Jurkat cell RNA spiked in. The chain couples TRBV19 to TRBJ2-1, with D hard to call. CDR3 amino acids: CASSIVEGNEQFF. CDR3 coding DNA: TGTGCCAGTAGTATAGTGGAAGGGAATGAGCAGTTCTTC.